This TCR beta chain was recorded in a study of beta chain features in type 1 diabetes. Study-level results: Researchers report that Type 1 diabetes patients had moderately but significantly shorter TCRB CDR3s across all four CD4+ subsets. Patients' naive, central memory and Treg TCRB repertoires seemed closer to one another than those of healthy donors. Small HLA sub-analyses could not settle whether HLA shapes TCRB rearrangement.

Trimming took 0 bases from V and 13 from J; bases not matched to a gene: 9. The germline V gene encodes CDR1 MNHNY and CDR2 SVGAGI (reference sequence). This CDR3 spans 14 amino acids. Reverse transcription of all isolated RNA meant that expressed TCRB transcripts were sequenced. The data were produced by immunoSEQ multiplex PCR, yet TCRdb's version contains in-frame clones alone and is incomplete. The sample lists about 640,000 clones, roughly an eighth occurring once. This clone came up a few times. The antigen remains unidentified. This clonotype was sampled from a man under 40 with type 1 diabetes. V is TRBV6-6 and J is TRBJ2-4, with 7 positions matching TRBD1. Sequencing was done on a sample of naive CD4+ T cells from blood. The CDR3: CASSYSSDRDKQYF. In DNA form, the CDR3 reads TGTGCCAGCAGTTACTCGTCTGACAGGGATAAACAGTACTTC.